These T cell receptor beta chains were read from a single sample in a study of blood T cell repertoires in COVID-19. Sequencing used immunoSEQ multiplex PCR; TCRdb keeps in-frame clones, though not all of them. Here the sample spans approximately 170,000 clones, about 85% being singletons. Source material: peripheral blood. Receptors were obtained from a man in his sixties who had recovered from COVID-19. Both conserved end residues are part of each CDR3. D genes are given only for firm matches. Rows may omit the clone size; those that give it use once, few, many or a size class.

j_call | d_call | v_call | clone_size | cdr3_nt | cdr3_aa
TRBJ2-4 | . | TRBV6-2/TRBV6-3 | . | TGTGCCAGCAGTTACTCATCAGACAGTCCGATTCAGTACTTC | CASSYSSDSPIQYF
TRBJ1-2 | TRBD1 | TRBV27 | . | TGTGCCAGCAGACTGAAACAGGGGCCTTATGGCTACACCTTC | CASRLKQGPYGYTF
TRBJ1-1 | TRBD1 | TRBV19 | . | TGTGCCAGTAGTATAATAGGGGACAGGAACACTGAAGCTTTCTTT | CASSIIGDRNTEAFF
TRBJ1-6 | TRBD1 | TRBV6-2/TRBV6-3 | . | TGTGCCAGCAGTTACGGACAGGTCGGGGCACCCCTCCACTTT | CASSYGQVGAPLHF
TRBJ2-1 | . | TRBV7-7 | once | TGTGCTAGCAGCTTAAATCCGGCCCTAGATGAGCAGTTCTTC | CASSLNPALDEQFF
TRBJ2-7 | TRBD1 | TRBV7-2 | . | TGTGCCAGCAGCCCGGGACAGATCTACGAGCAGTACTTC | CASSPGQIYEQYF
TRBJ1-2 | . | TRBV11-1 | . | TGTGCCAGCAGCTTTTCGGGAAACTATGGCTACACCTTC | CASSFSGNYGYTF
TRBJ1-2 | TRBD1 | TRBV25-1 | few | TGTGCCAGCAGTGACGGACAGGGGTTCGCTTATGGCTACACCTTC | CASSDGQGFAYGYTF
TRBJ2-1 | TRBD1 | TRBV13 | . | TGTGCCAGCAGCTTCCGGGACAGGGGGGTCGATGAGCAGTTCTTC | CASSFRDRGVDEQFF
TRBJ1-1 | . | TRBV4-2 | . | TGTGCCAGCAGCCAACCACAGGAGATGAACACTGAAGCTTTCTTT | CASSQPQEMNTEAFF
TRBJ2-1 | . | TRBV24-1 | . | TGTGCCACCAGTGATACGACAGGTAGCTCCTACAATGAGCAGTTCTTC | CATSDTTGSSYNEQFF
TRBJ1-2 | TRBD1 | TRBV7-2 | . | TGTGCCAGCAGCTTCGACAGGGTGGGTGGCTACACCTTC | CASSFDRVGGYTF
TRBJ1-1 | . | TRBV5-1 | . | TGCGCCAGCAGCTTGGCCGACATGCCTATGAACACTGAAGCTTTCTTT | CASSLADMPMNTEAFF
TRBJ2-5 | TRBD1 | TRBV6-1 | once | TGTGCCAGCAGTGACGGACAGGGAAGGGGGGAGACCCAGTACTTC | CASSDGQGRGETQYF
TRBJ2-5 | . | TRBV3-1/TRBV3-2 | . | TGTGCCAGCAGCCTCGGGCGGGGCCAAGAGACCCAGTACTTC | CASSLGRGQETQYF
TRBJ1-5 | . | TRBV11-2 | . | TGTGCCAGCAGTAACAGGGGCAATCAGCCCCAGCATTTT | CASSNRGNQPQHF
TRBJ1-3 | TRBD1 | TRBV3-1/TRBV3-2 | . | TGTGCCAGCAGCCCCTCCGGGACAGCCGGAAACACCATATATTTT | CASSPSGTAGNTIYF